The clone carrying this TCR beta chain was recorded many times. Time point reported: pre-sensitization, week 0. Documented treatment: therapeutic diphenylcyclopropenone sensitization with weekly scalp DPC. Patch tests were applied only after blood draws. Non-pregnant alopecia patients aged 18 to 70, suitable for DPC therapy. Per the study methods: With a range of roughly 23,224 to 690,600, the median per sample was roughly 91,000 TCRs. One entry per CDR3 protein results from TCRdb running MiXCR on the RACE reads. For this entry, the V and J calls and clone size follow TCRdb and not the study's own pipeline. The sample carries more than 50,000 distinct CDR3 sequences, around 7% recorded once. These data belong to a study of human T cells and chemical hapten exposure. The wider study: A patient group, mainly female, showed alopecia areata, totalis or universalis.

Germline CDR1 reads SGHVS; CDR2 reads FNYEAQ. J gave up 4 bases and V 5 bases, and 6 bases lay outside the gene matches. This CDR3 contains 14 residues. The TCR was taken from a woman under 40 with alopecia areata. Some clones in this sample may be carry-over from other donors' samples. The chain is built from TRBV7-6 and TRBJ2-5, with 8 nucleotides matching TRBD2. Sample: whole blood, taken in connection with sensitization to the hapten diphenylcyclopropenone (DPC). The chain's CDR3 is CASSPGGGRETQYF. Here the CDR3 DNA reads TGTGCCAGCAGCCCCGGGGGGGGCAGAGAGACCCAGTACTTC.